This T cell receptor beta chain was found in a study of T cell responses to AZD1222 COVID-19 vaccine. Regarding the study as a whole: After two AZD1222 doses, spike-specific TCR breadth and depth rose versus day 0. Donors, mostly white British, included more females; clonal diversity was possibly underestimated.

Libraries were prepared by immunoSEQ multiplex PCR; TCRdb keeps only in-frame clonotypes and omits some of them. The sample has roughly 180,000 clones; almost 90% are singletons. This clone was counted once. As yet, its antigen is unknown. The CDR3 is 19 amino acids. Germline trimming cut 6 bases from V and 0 bases from J; bases unmatched to any gene: 17. Germline V gene sequence: CDR1 ENHRY, CDR2 SYGVKD. The sequence was obtained from an adult in good health. V is TRBV10-3 and J is TRBJ1-3; 7 bases map to TRBD1. The material sequenced was peripheral blood, taken on day 0 of AZD1222 vaccination. CDR3 in DNA: TGTGCCATCAGCGCCGCGGGGACAGTTTCGACCTTCTCTGGAAACACCATATATTTT. Its translation: CAISAAGTVSTFSGNTIYF.